Listed below are T cell receptor beta chains from one sample, sequenced in a study of cytomegalovirus exposure and HLA in healthy donors. Sequenced by immunoSEQ multiplex PCR; TCRdb stores in-frame clones only, minus some. The sample lists some 210,000 clones; approximately 82% were seen once. The source material was PBMCs. The receptors were sampled from a male donor in good health and CMV-seronegative. CDR3s include the opening cysteine and the closing phenylalanine or tryptophan. Fields, in order: V gene, J gene, clone size, D gene, CDR3 protein, CDR3 DNA. A D gene is named only where the DNA matches it firmly. Clone size appears in some rows only: once, few, many, or a class for an expanded clone.

V: TRBV5-1; J: TRBJ2-2; size: NA; D: TRBD1; CDR3: CASSARQGGELFF; DNA: TGCGCCAGCAGCGCCCGACAGGGCGGGGAGCTGTTTTTT
V: TRBV19; J: TRBJ2-1; size: once; D: TRBD2; CDR3: CASSSTSGSIHNEQFF; DNA: TGTGCCAGTAGCAGCACTAGCGGGAGTATCCACAATGAGCAGTTCTTC
V: TRBV7-2; J: TRBJ2-2; size: NA; D: TRBD2; CDR3: CASSYLSGRDTGELFF; DNA: TGTGCCAGCAGTTACCTTAGCGGGAGAGACACCGGGGAGCTGTTTTTT
V: TRBV19; J: TRBJ1-1; size: NA; D: NA; CDR3: CASSREGSEAFF; DNA: TGTGCCAGTAGTCGGGAGGGCAGTGAAGCTTTCTTT
V: TRBV2; J: TRBJ2-1; size: NA; D: NA; CDR3: CASRSGRGSYNEQFF; DNA: TGTGCCAGCAGGTCTGGGAGAGGCTCCTACAATGAGCAGTTCTTC
V: TRBV5-1; J: TRBJ1-4; size: NA; D: TRBD1; CDR3: CASSPGTGGYDGPMGQLFF; DNA: TGCGCCAGCAGCCCCGGGACAGGGGGCTACGATGGACCCATGGGTCAACTGTTTTTT
V: TRBV5-1; J: TRBJ2-1; size: NA; D: TRBD2; CDR3: CASSFGSSGRFINEQFF; DNA: TGCGCCAGCAGCTTCGGGTCTAGCGGGAGGTTTATCAATGAGCAGTTCTTC
V: TRBV6-5; J: TRBJ2-5; size: NA; D: NA; CDR3: CASSYSGEETQYF; DNA: TGTGCCAGCAGTTACTCCGGGGAGGAGACCCAGTACTTC
V: TRBV6-5; J: TRBJ2-7; size: NA; D: NA; CDR3: CASSYLYEQYF; DNA: TGTGCCAGCAGTTACTTGTACGAGCAGTACTTC
V: TRBV2; J: TRBJ2-3; size: NA; D: NA; CDR3: CASRETDTQYF; DNA: TGTGCCAGCCGGGAAACAGATACGCAGTATTTT
V: TRBV7-3; J: TRBJ2-3; size: NA; D: NA; CDR3: CASSLVGRGSTDTQYF; DNA: TGTGCCAGCAGCTTAGTCGGGCGGGGAAGCACAGATACGCAGTATTTT
V: TRBV5-1; J: TRBJ1-1; size: once; D: NA; CDR3: CASSLMRQVRGAEAFF; DNA: TGCGCCAGCAGCTTGATGAGACAGGTCCGGGGGGCTGAAGCTTTCTTT
V: TRBV10-3; J: TRBJ2-7; size: NA; D: NA; CDR3: CAISETGDSYEQYF; DNA: TGTGCCATCAGTGAAACCGGGGACTCCTACGAGCAGTACTTC
V: TRBV30; J: TRBJ1-3; size: NA; D: NA; CDR3: CAWSTGSSGNTIYF; DNA: TGTGCCTGGAGTACAGGGAGTTCTGGAAACACCATATATTTT
V: TRBV6-1; J: TRBJ1-5; size: NA; D: NA; CDR3: CASSERPRPQHF; DNA: TGTGCCAGCAGTGAACGTCCCCGGCCCCAGCATTTT
V: TRBV27; J: TRBJ2-5; size: NA; D: NA; CDR3: CASSLSIAETQYF; DNA: TGTGCCAGCAGTTTATCTATAGCAGAGACCCAGTACTTC
V: TRBV19; J: TRBJ1-1; size: NA; D: NA; CDR3: CASSIDTVRNTEAFF; DNA: TGTGCCAGTAGTATAGATACCGTCAGAAACACTGAAGCTTTCTTT
V: TRBV10-3; J: TRBJ2-7; size: NA; D: NA; CDR3: CAISVERRGSSYEQYF; DNA: TGTGCCATCAGTGTAGAAAGGCGGGGCAGCTCCTACGAGCAGTACTTC
V: TRBV30; J: TRBJ1-1; size: NA; D: NA; CDR3: CAWSATGGDTEAFF; DNA: TGTGCCTGGAGTGCCACCGGGGGGGACACTGAAGCTTTCTTT
V: TRBV7-8; J: TRBJ2-7; size: NA; D: TRBD2; CDR3: CASSLSGRGHEQYF; DNA: TGTGCCAGCAGCTTGAGCGGGAGGGGCCACGAGCAGTACTTC
V: TRBV4-1; J: TRBJ1-5; size: few; D: TRBD1; CDR3: CATSLDRGRNQPQHF; DNA: TGCGCCACCTCCTTGGACAGGGGTCGAAATCAGCCCCAGCATTTT
V: TRBV14; J: TRBJ2-3; size: NA; D: NA; CDR3: CASSQELRLVTDTQYF; DNA: TGTGCCAGCAGCCAAGAGTTGCGGCTAGTCACAGATACGCAGTATTTT
V: TRBV28; J: TRBJ1-1; size: few; D: NA; CDR3: CASRLQGLNTEAFF; DNA: TGTGCCAGCAGATTGCAGGGATTGAACACTGAAGCTTTCTTT
V: TRBV11-3; J: TRBJ2-5; size: NA; D: NA; CDR3: CASSLGGDSQEYF; DNA: TGTGCCAGCAGCTTAGGCGGGGACAGCCAGGAGTACTTC
V: TRBV5-6; J: TRBJ1-3; size: NA; D: TRBD1; CDR3: CASTRGLTGVGNTIYF; DNA: TGTGCCAGCACCCGAGGTTTGACAGGGGTTGGAAACACCATATATTTT
V: TRBV19; J: TRBJ2-2; size: NA; D: NA; CDR3: CASSMTNGGELFF; DNA: TGTGCCAGTAGTATGACAAACGGCGGGGAGCTGTTTTTT
V: TRBV15; J: TRBJ2-1; size: NA; D: NA; CDR3: CATSRASGNEQFF; DNA: TGTGCCACCAGCAGAGCTTCCGGCAATGAGCAGTTCTTC
V: TRBV28; J: TRBJ2-4; size: NA; D: TRBD2; CDR3: CASSSGTSGKNIQYF; DNA: TGTGCCAGCAGTTCCGGGACTAGCGGTAAAAACATTCAGTACTTC
V: TRBV6-1; J: TRBJ1-5; size: NA; D: TRBD1; CDR3: CASQGTGNQPQHF; DNA: TGTGCCAGCCAAGGGACAGGCAATCAGCCCCAGCATTTT
V: TRBV18; J: TRBJ2-5; size: once; D: TRBD1; CDR3: CASSRGQGQETQYF; DNA: TGTGCCAGCTCACGTGGACAGGGACAAGAGACCCAGTACTTC
V: TRBV18; J: TRBJ1-4; size: NA; D: TRBD1; CDR3: CASSTGGNEKLFF; DNA: TGTGCCAGCTCTACAGGGGGTAATGAAAAACTGTTTTTT
V: TRBV10-3; J: TRBJ1-4; size: NA; D: NA; CDR3: CAISESGLAALGGNEKLFF; DNA: TGTGCCATCAGTGAGTCGGGGTTGGCAGCTCTAGGCGGGAATGAAAAACTGTTTTTT
V: TRBV7-8; J: TRBJ1-3; size: few; D: NA; CDR3: CASSITLGGSWRKDTIYF; DNA: TGTGCCAGCAGCATAACGTTGGGGGGGTCCTGGCGGAAAGACACCATATATTTT
V: TRBV25-1; J: TRBJ2-1; size: NA; D: TRBD2; CDR3: CASSEPGGRNEQFF; DNA: TGTGCCAGCAGTGAACCGGGGGGGCGGAATGAGCAGTTCTTC
V: TRBV19; J: TRBJ1-1; size: few; D: NA; CDR3: CASSDRQNTEAFF; DNA: TGTGCCAGTAGTGACAGGCAGAACACTGAAGCTTTCTTT
V: TRBV5-1; J: TRBJ2-3; size: once; D: NA; CDR3: CASSPQADTQYF; DNA: TGCGCCAGCAGCCCCCAGGCAGATACGCAGTATTTT
V: TRBV25-1; J: TRBJ1-2; size: NA; D: NA; CDR3: CASSGYRRGDGYTF; DNA: TGTGCCAGCAGTGGATATCGGAGGGGCGATGGCTACACCTTC
V: TRBV28; J: TRBJ2-1; size: NA; D: TRBD2; CDR3: CASSSSGSDYNEQFF; DNA: TGTGCCAGCAGTTCGAGCGGGAGTGACTACAATGAGCAGTTCTTC
V: TRBV2; J: TRBJ1-4; size: few; D: NA; CDR3: CASSGGLVEKLFF; DNA: TGTGCCAGCAGTGGGGGGCTGGTTGAAAAACTGTTTTTT
V: TRBV19; J: TRBJ1-1; size: NA; D: NA; CDR3: CASSKGVTVEAFF; DNA: TGTGCCAGTAGTAAAGGGGTGACAGTTGAAGCTTTCTTT
V: TRBV13; J: TRBJ1-5; size: NA; D: NA; CDR3: CASSRRGDQPQHF; DNA: TGTGCCAGCAGCCGGCGGGGGGATCAGCCCCAGCATTTT
V: TRBV18; J: TRBJ2-2; size: NA; D: NA; CDR3: CASSPLPGGNTGELFF; DNA: TGTGCCAGCTCACCACTCCCGGGGGGCAACACCGGGGAGCTGTTTTTT
V: TRBV19; J: TRBJ2-7; size: NA; D: TRBD2; CDR3: CASSMRWGTSGPTAYEQYF; DNA: TGTGCCAGTAGTATGAGGTGGGGGACTAGCGGCCCAACCGCCTACGAGCAGTACTTC
V: TRBV5-3; J: TRBJ1-2; size: NA; D: NA; CDR3: CARSLKVEEAYGYTF; DNA: TGTGCCAGAAGCTTGAAAGTCGAGGAAGCCTATGGCTACACCTTC
V: TRBV18; J: TRBJ2-2; size: NA; D: NA; CDR3: CASSPPTRVGTGELFF; DNA: TGTGCCAGCTCACCACCAACTCGGGTGGGCACCGGGGAGCTGTTTTTT
V: TRBV5-4; J: TRBJ2-7; size: NA; D: TRBD1; CDR3: CASRQGESPYEQYF; DNA: TGTGCCAGCAGACAGGGGGAGAGCCCTTACGAGCAGTACTTC
V: TRBV14; J: TRBJ2-7; size: NA; D: NA; CDR3: CASSHALWSYEQYF; DNA: TGTGCCAGCAGCCATGCGCTGTGGTCCTACGAGCAGTACTTC
V: TRBV5-4; J: TRBJ2-7; size: NA; D: NA; CDR3: CASSSQGGIYEQYF; DNA: TGTGCCAGCAGCTCTCAGGGTGGGATCTACGAGCAGTACTTC
V: TRBV10-3; J: TRBJ2-7; size: NA; D: NA; CDR3: CAIRGVREYEQYF; DNA: TGTGCCATCAGGGGAGTGAGGGAGTACGAGCAGTACTTC
V: TRBV7-2; J: TRBJ1-2; size: NA; D: TRBD1; CDR3: CASSLTGGARGYGYTF; DNA: TGTGCCAGCAGCTTAACAGGGGGCGCAAGGGGCTATGGCTACACCTTC
V: TRBV19; J: TRBJ2-4; size: NA; D: NA; CDR3: CASSISRADIQYF; DNA: TGTGCCAGTAGTATAAGTCGAGCGGACATTCAGTACTTC